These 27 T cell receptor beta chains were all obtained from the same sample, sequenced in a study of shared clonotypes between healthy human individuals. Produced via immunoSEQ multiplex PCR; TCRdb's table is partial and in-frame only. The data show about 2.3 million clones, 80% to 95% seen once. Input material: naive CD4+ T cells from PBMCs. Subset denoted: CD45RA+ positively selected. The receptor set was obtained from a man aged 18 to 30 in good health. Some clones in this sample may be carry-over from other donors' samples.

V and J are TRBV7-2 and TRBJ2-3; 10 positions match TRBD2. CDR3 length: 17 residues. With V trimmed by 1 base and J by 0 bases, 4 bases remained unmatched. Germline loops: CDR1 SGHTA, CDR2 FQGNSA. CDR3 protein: CASSLVSTSGSTDTQYF. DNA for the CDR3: TGTGCCAGCAGCTTAGTCTCGACTAGCGGGAGCACAGATACGCAGTATTTT.

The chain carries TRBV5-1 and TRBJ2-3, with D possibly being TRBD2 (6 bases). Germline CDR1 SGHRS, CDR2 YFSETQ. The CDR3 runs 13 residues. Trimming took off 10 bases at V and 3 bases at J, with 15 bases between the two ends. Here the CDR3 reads CAGRMEGTDTQYF. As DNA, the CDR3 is TGCGCCGGCCGGATGGAGGGGACAGATACGCAGTATTTT.

The chain's CDR3 is CASSLAWDLPPSYNEQFF. CDR3 nucleotide sequence: TGTGCCAGCAGCTTGGCGTGGGACCTTCCCCCTAGCTACAATGAGCAGTTCTTC. This chain uses TRBV5-4 with TRBJ2-1; D possibly matches TRBD1 or TRBD2 (5 bases each). Germline V gene data show CDR1 as SGHNT and CDR2 as YYREEE (reference sequence). Trimming shortened V by 0 bases and J by 3 bases, and 19 bases separated the two germline ends. The CDR3 is 18 residues long.

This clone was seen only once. The CDR3 DNA sequence: TGTGCCAGCACCCGGGACAGGGGGGATCAGCCCCAGCATTTT. Translation gives CASTRDRGDQPQHF. The J gene is TRBJ1-5, the V gene TRBV2; TRBD1 matches at 11 bases. Germline V lookup: CDR1 SNHLY, CDR2 FYNNEI. V shed 7 bases and J 5 bases; nucleotides not matched to a gene: 4. This CDR3 spans 14 amino acids.

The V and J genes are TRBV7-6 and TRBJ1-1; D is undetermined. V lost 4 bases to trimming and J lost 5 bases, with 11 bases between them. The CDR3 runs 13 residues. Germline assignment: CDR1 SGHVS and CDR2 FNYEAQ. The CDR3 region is CASSSRDRTEAFF. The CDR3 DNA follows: TGTGCCAGCAGCTCGCGAGATAGGACTGAAGCTTTCTTT. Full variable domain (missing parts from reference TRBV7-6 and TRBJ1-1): GAGVSQSPRYKVTKRGQDVALRCDPISGHVSLYWYRQALGQGPEFLTYFNYEAQQDKSGLPNDRFSAERPEGSISTLTIQRTEQRDSAMYRCASSSRDRTEAFFGQGTRLTVV.

CDR3 sequence reads: CASSHAGGTGYGYTF. CDR3 DNA: TGTGCCAGCAGCCACGCTGGGGGGACAGGGTATGGCTACACCTTC. This chain joins TRBV5-6 and TRBJ1-2; 9 bases are shared with TRBD1. This CDR3 is 15 amino acids long. In germline, CDR1 is SGHDT, CDR2 YYEEEE. V was pared by 4 bases and J by 5 bases, with 9 bases of the junction left unmatched.

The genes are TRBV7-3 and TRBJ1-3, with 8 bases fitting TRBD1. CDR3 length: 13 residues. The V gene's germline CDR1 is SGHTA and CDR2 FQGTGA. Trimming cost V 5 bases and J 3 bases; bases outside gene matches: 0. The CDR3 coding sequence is TGTGCCAGCAGCACAGGGGGTGGAAACACCATATATTTT. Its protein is CASSTGGGNTIYF.

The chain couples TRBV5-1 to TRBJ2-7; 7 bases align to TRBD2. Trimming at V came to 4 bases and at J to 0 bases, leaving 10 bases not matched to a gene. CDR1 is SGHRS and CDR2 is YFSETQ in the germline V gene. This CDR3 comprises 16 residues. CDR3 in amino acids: CASSPGLAASSYEQYF. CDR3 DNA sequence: TGCGCCAGCAGCCCCGGGCTAGCGGCTAGCTCCTACGAGCAGTACTTC.

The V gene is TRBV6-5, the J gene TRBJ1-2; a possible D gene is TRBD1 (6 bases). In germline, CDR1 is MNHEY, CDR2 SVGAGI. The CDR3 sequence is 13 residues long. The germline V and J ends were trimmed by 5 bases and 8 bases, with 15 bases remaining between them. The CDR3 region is CASSPDGGHGYTF. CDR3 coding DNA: TGTGCCAGCAGTCCCGACGGGGGCCACGGCTACACCTTC.

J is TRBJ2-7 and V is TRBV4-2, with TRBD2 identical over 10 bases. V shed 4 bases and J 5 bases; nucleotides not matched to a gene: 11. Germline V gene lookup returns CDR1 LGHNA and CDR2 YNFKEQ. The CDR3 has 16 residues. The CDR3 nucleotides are TGTGCCAGCAGCCCCACCCCAGCGGGAGGGATCGACGAGCAGTACTTC. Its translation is CASSPTPAGGIDEQYF.

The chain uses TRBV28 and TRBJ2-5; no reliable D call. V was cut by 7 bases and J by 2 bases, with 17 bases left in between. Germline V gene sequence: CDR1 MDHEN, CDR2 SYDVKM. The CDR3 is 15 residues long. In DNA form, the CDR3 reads TGTGCCAGCACCGGTTTCCTTACGACACAAGAGACCCAGTACTTC. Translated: CASTGFLTTQETQYF.

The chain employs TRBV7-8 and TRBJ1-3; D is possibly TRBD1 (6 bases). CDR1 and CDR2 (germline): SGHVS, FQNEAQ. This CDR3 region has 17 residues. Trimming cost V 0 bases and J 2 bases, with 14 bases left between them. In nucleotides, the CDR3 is TGTGCCAGCAGCTTAGCGCAGGGGTATTCCCCTGGAAACACCATATATTTT. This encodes CASSLAQGYSPGNTIYF. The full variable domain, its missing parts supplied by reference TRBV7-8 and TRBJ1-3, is GAGVSQSPRYKVAKRGQDVALRCDPISGHVSLFWYQQALGQGPEFLTYFQNEAQLDKSGLPSDRFFAERPEGSVSTLKIQRTQQEDSAVYLCASSLAQGYSPGNTIYFGEGSWLTVV.

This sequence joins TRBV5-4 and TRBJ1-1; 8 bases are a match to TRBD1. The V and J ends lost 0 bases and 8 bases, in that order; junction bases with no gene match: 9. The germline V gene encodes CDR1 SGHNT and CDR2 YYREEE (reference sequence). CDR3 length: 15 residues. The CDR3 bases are TGTGCCAGCAGCTTGGCGCCAGGGGGCGCCGGGGAAGCTTTCTTT. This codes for CASSLAPGGAGEAFF.

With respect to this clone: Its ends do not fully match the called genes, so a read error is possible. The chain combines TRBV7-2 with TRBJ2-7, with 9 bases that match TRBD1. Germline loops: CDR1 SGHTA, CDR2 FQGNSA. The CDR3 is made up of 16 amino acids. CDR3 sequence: CASSQGADRGSYEQYF. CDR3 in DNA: TGCGCCAGCAGCCAAGGGGCGGACAGGGGTTCCTACGAGCAGTACTTC.

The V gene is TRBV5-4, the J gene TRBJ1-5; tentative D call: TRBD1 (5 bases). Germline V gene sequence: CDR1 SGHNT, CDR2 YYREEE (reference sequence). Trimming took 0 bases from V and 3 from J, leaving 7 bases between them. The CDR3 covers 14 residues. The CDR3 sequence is CASSLAGPNQPQHF. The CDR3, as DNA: TGTGCCAGCAGCTTGGCAGGGCCCAATCAGCCCCAGCATTTT. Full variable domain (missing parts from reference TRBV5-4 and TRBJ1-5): ETGVTQSPTHLIKTRGQQVTLRCSSQSGHNTVSWYQQALGQGPQFIFQYYREEENGRGNFPPRFSGLQFPNYSSELNVNALELDDSALYLCASSLAGPNQPQHFGDGTRLSIL.

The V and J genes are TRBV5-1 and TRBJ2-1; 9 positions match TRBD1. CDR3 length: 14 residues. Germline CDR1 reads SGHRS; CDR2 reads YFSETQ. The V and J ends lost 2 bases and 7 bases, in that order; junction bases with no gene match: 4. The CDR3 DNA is TGCGCCAGCAGCTTTTCGGGACAGGGAAATGAGCAGTTCTTC. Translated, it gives CASSFSGQGNEQFF.

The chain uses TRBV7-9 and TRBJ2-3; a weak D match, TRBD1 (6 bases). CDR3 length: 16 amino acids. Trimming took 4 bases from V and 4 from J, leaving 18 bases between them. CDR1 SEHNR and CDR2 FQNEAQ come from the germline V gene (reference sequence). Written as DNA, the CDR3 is TGTGCCAGCAGCTCTTGGAGCCTGGGGGCGGCAGATACGCAGTATTTT. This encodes CASSSWSLGAADTQYF. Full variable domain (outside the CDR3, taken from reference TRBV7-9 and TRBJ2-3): DTGVSQNPRHKITKRGQNVTFRCDPISEHNRLYWYRQTLGQGPEFLTYFQNEAQLEKSRLLSDRFSAERPKGSFSTLEIQRTEQGDSAMYLCASSSWSLGAADTQYFGPGTRLTVL.

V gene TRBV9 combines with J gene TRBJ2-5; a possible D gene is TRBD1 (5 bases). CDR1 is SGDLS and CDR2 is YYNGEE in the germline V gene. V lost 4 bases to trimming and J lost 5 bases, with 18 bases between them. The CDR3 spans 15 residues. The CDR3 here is CASSPSGPKGETQYF. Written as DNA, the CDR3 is TGTGCCAGCAGCCCTTCGGGTCCCAAGGGGGAGACCCAGTACTTC.

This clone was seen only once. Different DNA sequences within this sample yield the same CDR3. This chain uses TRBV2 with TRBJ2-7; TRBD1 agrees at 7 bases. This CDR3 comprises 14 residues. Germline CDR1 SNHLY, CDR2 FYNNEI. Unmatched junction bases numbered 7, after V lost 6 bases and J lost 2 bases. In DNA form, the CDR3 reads TGTGCCAGCAGACCCGGGACAGTCCCCTACGAGCAGTACTTC. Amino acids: CASRPGTVPYEQYF.

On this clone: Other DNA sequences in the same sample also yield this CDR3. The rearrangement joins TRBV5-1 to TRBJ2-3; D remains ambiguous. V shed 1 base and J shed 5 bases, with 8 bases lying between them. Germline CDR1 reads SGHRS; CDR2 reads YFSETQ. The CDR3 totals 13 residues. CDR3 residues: CASSLYSGDTQYF. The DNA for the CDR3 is TGCGCCAGCAGCTTGTACTCGGGAGATACGCAGTATTTT. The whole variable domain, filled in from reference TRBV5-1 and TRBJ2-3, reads KAGVTQTPRYLIKTRGQQVTLSCSPISGHRSVSWYQQTPGQGLQFLFEYFSETQRNKGNFPGRFSGRQFSNSRSEMNVSTLELGDSALYLCASSLYSGDTQYFGPGTRLTVL.

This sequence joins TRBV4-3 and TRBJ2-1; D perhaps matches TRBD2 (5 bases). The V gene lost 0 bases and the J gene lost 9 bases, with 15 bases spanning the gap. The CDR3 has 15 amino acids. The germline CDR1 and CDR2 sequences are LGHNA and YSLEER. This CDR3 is CASSQETGILTEQFF. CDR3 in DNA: TGCGCCAGCAGCCAAGAAACCGGGATACTCACTGAGCAGTTCTTC.

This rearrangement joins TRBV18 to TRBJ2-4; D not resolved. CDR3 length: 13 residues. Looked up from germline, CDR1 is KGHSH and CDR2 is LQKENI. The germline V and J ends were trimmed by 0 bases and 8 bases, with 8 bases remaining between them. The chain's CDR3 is CASSPPGFHIQYF. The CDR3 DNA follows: TGTGCCAGCTCACCACCGGGCTTCCACATTCAGTACTTC.

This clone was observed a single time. The CDR3 DNA sequence: TGTGCCGGGAGACAGGGGCAGAACACTGAAGCTTTCTTT. It is translated as CAGRQGQNTEAFF. This rearrangement joins TRBV19 to TRBJ1-1; 8 positions match TRBD1. The ends lost 11 bases at V and 1 base at J; junction bases unmatched: 6. Germline loops: CDR1 LNHDA, CDR2 SQIVND (reference sequence). The CDR3 length is 13 residues.

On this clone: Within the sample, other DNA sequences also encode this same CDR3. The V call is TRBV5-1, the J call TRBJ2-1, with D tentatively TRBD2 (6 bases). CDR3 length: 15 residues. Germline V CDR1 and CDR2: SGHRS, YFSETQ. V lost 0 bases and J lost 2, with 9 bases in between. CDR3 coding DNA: TGCGCCAGCAGCTTGGGTAGCGGCACCTACAATGAGCAGTTCTTC. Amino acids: CASSLGSGTYNEQFF.

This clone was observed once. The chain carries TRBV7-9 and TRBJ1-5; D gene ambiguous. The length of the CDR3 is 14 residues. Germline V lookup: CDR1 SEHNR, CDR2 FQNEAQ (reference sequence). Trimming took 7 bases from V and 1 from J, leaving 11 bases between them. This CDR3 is CASTESDSNQPQHF. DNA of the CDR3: TGTGCCAGCACCGAATCGGACAGCAATCAGCCCCAGCATTTT.

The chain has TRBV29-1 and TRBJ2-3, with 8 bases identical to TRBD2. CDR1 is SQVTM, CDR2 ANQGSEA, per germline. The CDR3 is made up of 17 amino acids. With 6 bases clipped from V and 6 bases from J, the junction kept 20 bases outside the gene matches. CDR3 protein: CSVPPPRLAGGGDTQYF. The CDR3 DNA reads TGCAGCGTCCCCCCCCCGAGATTGGCGGGAGGAGGCGATACGCAGTATTTT.

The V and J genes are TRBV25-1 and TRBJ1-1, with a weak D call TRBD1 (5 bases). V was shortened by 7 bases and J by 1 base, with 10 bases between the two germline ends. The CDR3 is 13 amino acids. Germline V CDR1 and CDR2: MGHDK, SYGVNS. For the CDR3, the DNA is TGTGCCAGCATTGGGGCGGGGAACACTGAAGCTTTCTTT. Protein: CASIGAGNTEAFF.